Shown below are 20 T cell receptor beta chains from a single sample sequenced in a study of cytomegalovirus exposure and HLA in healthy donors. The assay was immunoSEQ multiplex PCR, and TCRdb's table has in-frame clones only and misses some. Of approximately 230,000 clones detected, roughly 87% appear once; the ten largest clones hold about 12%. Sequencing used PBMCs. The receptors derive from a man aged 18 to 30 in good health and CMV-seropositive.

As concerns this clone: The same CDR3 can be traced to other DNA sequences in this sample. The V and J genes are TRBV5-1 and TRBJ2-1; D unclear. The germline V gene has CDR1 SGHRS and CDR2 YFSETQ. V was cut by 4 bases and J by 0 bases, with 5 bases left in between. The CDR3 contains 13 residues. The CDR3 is CASSPSSYNEQFF. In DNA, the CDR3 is TGCGCCAGCAGCCCCAGCTCCTACAATGAGCAGTTCTTC. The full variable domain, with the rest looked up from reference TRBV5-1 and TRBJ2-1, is KAGVTQTPRYLIKTRGQQVTLSCSPISGHRSVSWYQQTPGQGLQFLFEYFSETQRNKGNFPGRFSGRQFSNSRSEMNVSTLELGDSALYLCASSPSSYNEQFFGPGTRLTVL.

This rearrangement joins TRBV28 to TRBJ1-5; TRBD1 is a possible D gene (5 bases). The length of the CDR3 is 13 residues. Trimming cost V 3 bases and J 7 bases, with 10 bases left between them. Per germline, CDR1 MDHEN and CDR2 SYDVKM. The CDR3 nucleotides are TGTGCCAGCAGTTTTGGGGGTGCGCAGCCCCAGCATTTT. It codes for CASSFGGAQPQHF.

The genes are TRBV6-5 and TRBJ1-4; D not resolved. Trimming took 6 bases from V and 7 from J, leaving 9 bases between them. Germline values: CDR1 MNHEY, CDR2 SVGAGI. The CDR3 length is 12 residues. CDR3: CASRGKGEKLFF. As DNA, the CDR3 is TGTGCCAGCAGGGGGAAGGGTGAAAAACTGTTTTTT.

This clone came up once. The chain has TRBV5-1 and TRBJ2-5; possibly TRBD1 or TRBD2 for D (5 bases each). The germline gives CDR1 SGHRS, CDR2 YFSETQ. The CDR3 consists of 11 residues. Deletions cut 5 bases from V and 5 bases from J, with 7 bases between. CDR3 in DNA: TGCGCCAGCAGAGAGGGGGAGACCCAGTACTTC. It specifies CASREGETQYF.

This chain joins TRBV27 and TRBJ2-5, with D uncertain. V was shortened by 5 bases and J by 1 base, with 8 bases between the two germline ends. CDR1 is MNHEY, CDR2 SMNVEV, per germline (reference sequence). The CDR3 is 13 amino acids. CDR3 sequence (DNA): TGTGCCAGCAGTCCACACCCCCAAGAGACCCAGTACTTC. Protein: CASSPHPQETQYF.

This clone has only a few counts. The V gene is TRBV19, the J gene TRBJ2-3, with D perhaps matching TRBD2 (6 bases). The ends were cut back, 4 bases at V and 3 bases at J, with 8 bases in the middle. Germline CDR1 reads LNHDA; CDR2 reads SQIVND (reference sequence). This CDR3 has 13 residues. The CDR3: CASSRGLTDTQYF. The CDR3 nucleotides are TGTGCCAGTAGTAGAGGACTAACAGATACGCAGTATTTT.

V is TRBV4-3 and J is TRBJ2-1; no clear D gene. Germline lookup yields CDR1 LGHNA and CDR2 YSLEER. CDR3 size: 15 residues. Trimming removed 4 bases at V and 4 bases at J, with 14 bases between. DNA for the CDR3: TGCGCCAGCAGCCGTACCAACAGCGTTTACAATGAGCAGTTCTTC. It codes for CASSRTNSVYNEQFF.

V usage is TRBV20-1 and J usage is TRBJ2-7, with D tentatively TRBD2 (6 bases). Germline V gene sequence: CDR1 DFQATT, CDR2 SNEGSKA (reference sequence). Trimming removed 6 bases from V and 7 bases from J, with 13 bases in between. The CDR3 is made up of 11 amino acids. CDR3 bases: TGCAGTGCCTGGGACTCCTGGGAGCAGTACTTC. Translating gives CSAWDSWEQYF.

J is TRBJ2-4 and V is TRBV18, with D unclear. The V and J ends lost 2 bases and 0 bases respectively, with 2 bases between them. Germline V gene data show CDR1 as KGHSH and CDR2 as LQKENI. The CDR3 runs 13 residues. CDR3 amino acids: CASSPLAKNIQYF. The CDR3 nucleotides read TGTGCCAGCTCACCATTAGCCAAAAACATTCAGTACTTC.

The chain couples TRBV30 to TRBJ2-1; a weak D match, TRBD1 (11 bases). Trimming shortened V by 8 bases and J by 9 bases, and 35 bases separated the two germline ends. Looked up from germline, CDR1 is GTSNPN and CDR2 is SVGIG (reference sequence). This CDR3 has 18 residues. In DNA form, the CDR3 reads TGTGCCGGGACAGGGGGGTCCAAACCTAGCGGGAGTTACTTTGAGCAGTTCTTC. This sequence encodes CAGTGGSKPSGSYFEQFF.

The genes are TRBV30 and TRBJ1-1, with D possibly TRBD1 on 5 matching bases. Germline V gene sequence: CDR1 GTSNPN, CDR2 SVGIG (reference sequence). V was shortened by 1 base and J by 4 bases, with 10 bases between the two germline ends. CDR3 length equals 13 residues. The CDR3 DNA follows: TGTGCCTGGAGTGGGGGGTACGGCACTGAAGCTTTCTTT. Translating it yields CAWSGGYGTEAFF. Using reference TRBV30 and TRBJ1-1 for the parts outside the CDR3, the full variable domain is SQTIHQWPATLVQPVGSPLSLECTVEGTSNPNLYWYRQAAGRGLQLLFYSVGIGQISSEVPQNLSASRPQDRQFILSSKKLLLSDSGFYLCAWSGGYGTEAFFGQGTRLTVV.

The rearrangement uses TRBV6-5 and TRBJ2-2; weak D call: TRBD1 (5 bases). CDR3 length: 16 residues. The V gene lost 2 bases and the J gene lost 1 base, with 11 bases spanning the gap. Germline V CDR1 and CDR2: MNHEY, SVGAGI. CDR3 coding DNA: TGTGCCAGCAGTTACGGGGCCAATTTGAACACCGGGGAGCTGTTTTTT. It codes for CASSYGANLNTGELFF.

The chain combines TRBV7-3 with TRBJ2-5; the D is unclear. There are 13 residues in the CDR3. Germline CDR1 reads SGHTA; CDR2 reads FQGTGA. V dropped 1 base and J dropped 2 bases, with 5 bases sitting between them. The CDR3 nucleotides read TGTGCCAGCAGCTTAAGGCCTCAAGAGACCCAGTACTTC. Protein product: CASSLRPQETQYF.

CDR3 loop: CASSVGGSTYNEQFF. The CDR3, as DNA: TGTGCCAGCAGCGTAGGTGGTAGTACGTACAATGAGCAGTTCTTC. The V call is TRBV9, the J call TRBJ2-1; the D is unclear. Per the germline V gene, CDR1 is SGDLS and CDR2 is YYNGEE. Trimming took off 0 bases at V and 4 bases at J, with 11 bases between the two ends. The CDR3 covers 15 residues.

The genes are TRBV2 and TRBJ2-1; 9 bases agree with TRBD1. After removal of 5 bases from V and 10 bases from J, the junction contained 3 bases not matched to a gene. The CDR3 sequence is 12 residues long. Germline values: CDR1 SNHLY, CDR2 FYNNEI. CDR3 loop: CASSSDRGEQFF. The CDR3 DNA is TGTGCCAGCAGTTCGGACAGGGGAGAGCAGTTCTTC.

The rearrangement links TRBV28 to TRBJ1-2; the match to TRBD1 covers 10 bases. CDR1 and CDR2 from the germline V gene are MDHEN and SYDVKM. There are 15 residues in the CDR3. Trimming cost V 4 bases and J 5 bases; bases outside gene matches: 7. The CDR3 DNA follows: TGTGCCAGCAGTTGGGGGGACAGGGGCGAGTATGGCTACACCTTC. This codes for CASSWGDRGEYGYTF.

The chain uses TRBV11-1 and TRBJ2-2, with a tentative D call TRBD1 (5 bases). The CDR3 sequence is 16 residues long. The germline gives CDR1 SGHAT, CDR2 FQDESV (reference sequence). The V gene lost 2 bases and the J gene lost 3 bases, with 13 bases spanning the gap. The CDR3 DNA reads TGTGCCAGCAGCTTATGGCAGGGAACAGACACCGGGGAGCTGTTTTTT. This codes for CASSLWQGTDTGELFF. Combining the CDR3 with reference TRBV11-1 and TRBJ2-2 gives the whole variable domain EAEVAQSPRYKITEKSQAVAFWCDPISGHATLYWYRQILGQGPELLVQFQDESVVDDSQLPKDRFSAERLKGVDSTLKIQPAELGDSAMYLCASSLWQGTDTGELFFGEGSRLTVL.

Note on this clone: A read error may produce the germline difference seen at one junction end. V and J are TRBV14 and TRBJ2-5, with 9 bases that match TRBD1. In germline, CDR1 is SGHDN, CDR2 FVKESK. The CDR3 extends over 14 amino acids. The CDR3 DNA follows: TGTGCCAGCAGCGAAGACAGGGGGGAAGAGACCCAGTACTTC. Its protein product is CASSEDRGEETQYF.

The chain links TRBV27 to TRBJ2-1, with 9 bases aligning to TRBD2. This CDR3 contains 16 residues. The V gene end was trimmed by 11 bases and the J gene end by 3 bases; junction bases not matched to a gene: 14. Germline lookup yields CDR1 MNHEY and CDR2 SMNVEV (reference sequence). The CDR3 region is CASLEEGSGSYNEQFF. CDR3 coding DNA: TGTGCCTCCCTCGAAGAGGGTAGCGGGAGCTACAATGAGCAGTTCTTC.

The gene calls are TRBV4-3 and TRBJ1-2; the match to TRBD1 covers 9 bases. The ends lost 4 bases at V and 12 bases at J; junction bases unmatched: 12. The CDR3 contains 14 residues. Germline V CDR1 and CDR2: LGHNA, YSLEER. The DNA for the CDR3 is TGCGCCAGCAGCCCAGGCCACTATGGGACAGGGCACACCTTC. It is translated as CASSPGHYGTGHTF.